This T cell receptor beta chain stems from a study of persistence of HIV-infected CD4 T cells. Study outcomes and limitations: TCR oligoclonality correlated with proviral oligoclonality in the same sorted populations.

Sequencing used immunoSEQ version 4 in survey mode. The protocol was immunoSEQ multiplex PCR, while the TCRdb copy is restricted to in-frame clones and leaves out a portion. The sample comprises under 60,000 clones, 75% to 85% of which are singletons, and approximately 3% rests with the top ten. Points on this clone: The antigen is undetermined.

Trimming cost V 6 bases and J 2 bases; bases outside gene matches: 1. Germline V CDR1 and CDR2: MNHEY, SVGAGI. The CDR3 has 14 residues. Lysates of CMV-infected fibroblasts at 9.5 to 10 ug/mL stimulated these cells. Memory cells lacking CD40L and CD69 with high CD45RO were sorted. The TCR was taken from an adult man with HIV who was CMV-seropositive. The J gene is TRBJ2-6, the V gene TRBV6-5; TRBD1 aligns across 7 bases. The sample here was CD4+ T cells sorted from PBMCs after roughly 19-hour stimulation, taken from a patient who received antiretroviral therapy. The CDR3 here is CASRGTAGANVLTF. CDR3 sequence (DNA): TGTGCCAGCAGGGGGACAGCTGGGGCCAACGTCCTGACTTTC.